The rows below give T cell receptor beta chains drawn from one sample of a study of CXCR3-negative and CXCR3-positive naive CD8 T cells. One entry per CDR3 protein, without DNA, is what TCRdb gives after re-calling the 5' RACE reads. This sample's table has roughly 110,000 distinct CDR3 sequences. The sample comprised naive CXCR3+ CD8+ T cells from blood. The receptor source for this set is a human donor in good health. Some clones in this sample may be carry-over from other donors' samples. The CDR3 runs from the conserved cysteine through the conserved F or W.

j_call,v_call,cdr3_aa
TRBJ2-1,TRBV12-3/TRBV12-4,CASSLGVGRAVDEQFF
TRBJ1-1,TRBV5-6,CASSPTGTPEAFF
TRBJ2-2,TRBV30,CAWSVSSNGELFF
TRBJ2-2,TRBV7-2,CASSWLAGGNTGELFF
TRBJ2-1,TRBV10-3,CAINRQINNEQFF
TRBJ2-7,TRBV21-1,CASSKKSEQYF
TRBJ2-7,TRBV29-1,CSAGEGHEQYF
TRBJ1-5,TRBV21-1,CASSKVPRQTNQPQHF
TRBJ1-3,TRBV14,CASSQASTGGNTIYF
TRBJ2-7,TRBV29-1,CSVEDPSGSYEQYF
TRBJ2-1,TRBV30,CAWSRTSGSSEQFF
TRBJ2-7,TRBV7-9,CASSVPRGLAGSYEQYF
TRBJ2-7,TRBV2,CASSEAPSYEQYF
TRBJ2-7,TRBV7-9,CASSPPPGQGPYEQYF
TRBJ2-7,TRBV4-1,CASSQGANSYEQYF
TRBJ2-1,TRBV2,CARQKQTTYNEQFF
TRBJ2-4,TRBV14,CASSDSGPPFKNIQYF
TRBJ1-6,TRBV7-3,CASSLRGAYNSPLHF
TRBJ1-1,TRBV19,CASRAGSPTNTEAFF
TRBJ2-7,TRBV29-1,CSVRLAGRFDYEQYF
TRBJ1-1,TRBV29-1,CSVGIRSGTEAFF
TRBJ2-2,TRBV2,CASRAPGTGTTGELFF